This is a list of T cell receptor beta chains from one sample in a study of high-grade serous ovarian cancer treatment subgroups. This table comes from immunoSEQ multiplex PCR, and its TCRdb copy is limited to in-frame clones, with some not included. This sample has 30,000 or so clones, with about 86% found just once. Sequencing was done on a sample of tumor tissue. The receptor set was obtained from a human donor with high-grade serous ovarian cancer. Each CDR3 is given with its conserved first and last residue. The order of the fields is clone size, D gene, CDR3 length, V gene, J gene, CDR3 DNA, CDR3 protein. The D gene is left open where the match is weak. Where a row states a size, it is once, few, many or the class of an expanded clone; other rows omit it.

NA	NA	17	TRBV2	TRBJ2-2	TGTGCCAGCAGTGCCCGGACACCTCCAAGGGACACCGGGGAGCTGTTTTTT	CASSARTPPRDTGELFF
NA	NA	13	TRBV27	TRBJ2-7	TGTGCCAGCAGTTTACTGGCCTCCTACGAGCAGTACTTC	CASSLLASYEQYF
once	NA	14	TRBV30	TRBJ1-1	TGTGCCTGGAGTGTAAGGCCGATGAACACTGAAGCTTTCTTT	CAWSVRPMNTEAFF
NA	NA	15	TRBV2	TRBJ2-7	TGTGCCAGCAGTGAAGCACCTGGGGACCCCCGGGGGCAGTACTTC	CASSEAPGDPRGQYF
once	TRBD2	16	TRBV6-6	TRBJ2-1	TGTGCCAGCAAAACTAGCGGGAGTGGTTCCTACAATGAGCAGTTCTTC	CASKTSGSGSYNEQFF
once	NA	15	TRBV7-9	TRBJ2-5	TGTGCCAGCAGCTTAGATGGTCAGCCCCAAGAGACCCAGTACTTC	CASSLDGQPQETQYF
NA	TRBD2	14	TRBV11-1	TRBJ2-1	TGTGCCAGCAGAAGGGACTACCAAGGAGATGAGCAGTTCTTC	CASRRDYQGDEQFF
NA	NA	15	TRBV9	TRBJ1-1	TGTGCCAGCAGCGTAGAGGGGCGTTGGGGCACTGAAGCTTTCTTT	CASSVEGRWGTEAFF
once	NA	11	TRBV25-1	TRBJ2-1	TGTGCCAGCAGTGTGGCTAGCCGACAGTTCTTC	CASSVASRQFF
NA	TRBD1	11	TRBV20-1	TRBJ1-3	TGCAGTGTGCAGGGGGAAAACACCATATATTTT	CSVQGENTIYF
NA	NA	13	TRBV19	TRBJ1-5	TGTGCCAGTAGTACCGAACGGGATCAGCCCCAGCATTTT	CASSTERDQPQHF
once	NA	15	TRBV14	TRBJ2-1	TGTGCCAGCAGCCAAGATCCCCCAGGGACTTTGGAGCAGTTCTTC	CASSQDPPGTLEQFF
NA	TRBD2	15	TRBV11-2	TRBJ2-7	TGTGCCAGCAGCCCCGGGACTAGCGGAATTTACGAGCAGTACTTC	CASSPGTSGIYEQYF
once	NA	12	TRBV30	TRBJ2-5	TGTGCCTGGAGTGTACGGAGGGAGACCCAGTACTTC	CAWSVRRETQYF
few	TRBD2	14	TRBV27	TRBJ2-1	TGTGCCAGCAGGGCCGGACTAGCGGGGGGTGAGCAGTTCTTC	CASRAGLAGGEQFF
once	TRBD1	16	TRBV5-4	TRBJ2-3	TGTGCCAGCAGCTTGGGCCGACAGGGTTCCACAGATACGCAGTATTTT	CASSLGRQGSTDTQYF
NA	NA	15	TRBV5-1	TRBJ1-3	TGCGCCAGCGCCCCGGGGGGGGGCTCTGGAAACACCATATATTTT	CASAPGGGSGNTIYF
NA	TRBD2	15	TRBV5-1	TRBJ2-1	TGCGCCAGCAGCCGAGGACTAGCGGGAGGCAATGAGCAGTTCTTC	CASSRGLAGGNEQFF
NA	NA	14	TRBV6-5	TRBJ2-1	TGTGCCAGCTCGAGGGCAGGGTCCTACAATGAGCAGTTCTTC	CASSRAGSYNEQFF
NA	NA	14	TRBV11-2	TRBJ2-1	TGTGCCAGCAGCTTAGAGCGTGGTAACAATGAGCAGTTCTTC	CASSLERGNNEQFF
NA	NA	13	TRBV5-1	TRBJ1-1	TGCGCCAGCAGCTTGCGGCTTGGAGGGGATGCTTTCTTT	CASSLRLGGDAFF
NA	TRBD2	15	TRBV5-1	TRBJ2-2	TGCGCCAGCAGCTACGGGGGAGGGGACACCGGGGAGCTGTTTTTT	CASSYGGGDTGELFF
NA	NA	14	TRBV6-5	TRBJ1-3	TGTGCCAGCAGTCAACAGGGAAATGGAAACACCATATATTTT	CASSQQGNGNTIYF
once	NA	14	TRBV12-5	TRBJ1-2	TGTGCTAGTGGTTTAAAGGAGGGGACCTATGGCTACACCTTC	CASGLKEGTYGYTF
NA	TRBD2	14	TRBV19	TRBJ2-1	TGTGCCACCCGAGGGGAGGGCTCTCGGAATGAGCAGTTCTTC	CATRGEGSRNEQFF
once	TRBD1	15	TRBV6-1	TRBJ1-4	TGTGCCAGCAGAGAAGACAGGGGGACTAATGAAAAACTGTTTTTT	CASREDRGTNEKLFF
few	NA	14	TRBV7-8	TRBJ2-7	TGTGCCAGCAGCTTTATCGTGGGGGCTTACGAGCAGTACTTC	CASSFIVGAYEQYF
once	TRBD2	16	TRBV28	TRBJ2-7	TGTGCCAGCAGGAGGACTAGCGGGAGGTTGAGGGGAGAGCAGTACTTC	CASRRTSGRLRGEQYF
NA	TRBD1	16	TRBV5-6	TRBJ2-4	TGTGCCAGCAGCCTTCGGGACAGTTGGACCAAAAACATTCAGTACTTC	CASSLRDSWTKNIQYF
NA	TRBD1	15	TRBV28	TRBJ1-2	TGTGCCAGCAGTCTATTGGGACAGGGGGCGAAAGGCTACACCTTC	CASSLLGQGAKGYTF
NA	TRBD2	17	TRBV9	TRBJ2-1	TGTGCCAGCAGCGTAGGACTCGGGACTAGCGGGGGGAATGAGCAGTTCTTC	CASSVGLGTSGGNEQFF
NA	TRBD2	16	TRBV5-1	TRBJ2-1	TGCGCCAGCAGCAGCACTAGCGGGAGCTCCTACAATGAGCAGTTCTTC	CASSSTSGSSYNEQFF
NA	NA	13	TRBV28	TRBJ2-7	TGTGCCAGCAGGCCACAGGGTTCCGCCGAGCAGTACTTC	CASRPQGSAEQYF
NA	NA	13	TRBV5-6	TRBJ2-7	TGTGCCAGCAGCTTGTTAAGTTTGGGGGAGCAGTACTTC	CASSLLSLGEQYF
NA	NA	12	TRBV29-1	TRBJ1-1	TGCAGCGTTGTCTGGGGGAACACTGAAGCTTTCTTT	CSVVWGNTEAFF
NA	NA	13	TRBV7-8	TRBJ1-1	TGTGCCAGCAGCTCGGAGGGGAACACTGAAGCTTTCTTT	CASSSEGNTEAFF
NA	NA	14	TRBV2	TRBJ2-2	TGTGCCAGCAGTGAGGCTTGGCGGGCCGGGGAGCTGTTTTTT	CASSEAWRAGELFF
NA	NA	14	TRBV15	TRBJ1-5	TGTGCCACCAGCTATAGATGGGGCGAGGAGCCCCAGCATTTT	CATSYRWGEEPQHF
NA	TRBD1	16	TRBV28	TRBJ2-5	TGTGCCAGCAAATCCTCCCAGGGGGCCCCAATACAGACCCAGTACTTC	CASKSSQGAPIQTQYF